The 31 T cell receptor beta chains given below trace back to one sample, sequenced in a study of cytomegalovirus exposure and HLA in healthy donors. PCR used 60 Vbeta primers and 13 Jbeta primers. The repertoire was sequenced with immunoSEQ multiplex PCR; TCRdb's copy has only in-frame clones and lacks some. The sample carries roughly 170,000 clones, roughly 78% recorded once. Material for sequencing was PBMCs. Receptors originate from a woman in her fifties or sixties in good health and CMV-seropositive.

The genes are TRBV6-1 and TRBJ2-7; weak D call: TRBD2 (5 bases). Per the germline V gene, CDR1 is MNHNS and CDR2 is SASEGT. Trimming took off 5 bases at V and 4 bases at J, with 6 bases between the two ends. This CDR3 has 11 residues. The CDR3 DNA is TGTGCCAGCAGTCGAGGGTACGAGCAGTACTTC. Amino acid sequence: CASSRGYEQYF.

V and J are TRBV7-9 and TRBJ1-2; TRBD1 matches 7 bases. This CDR3 region has 15 residues. The V gene end was trimmed by 5 bases and the J gene end by 3 bases; junction bases not matched to a gene: 9. Germline lookup yields CDR1 SEHNR and CDR2 FQNEAQ (reference sequence). The CDR3 here is CASSPGTDRYYGYTF. The DNA for the CDR3 is TGTGCCAGCAGCCCTGGGACAGATAGATACTATGGCTACACCTTC.

The chain carries TRBV5-1 and TRBJ1-1; possible D gene TRBD1, 6 bases. CDR1 and CDR2 from the germline V gene are SGHRS and YFSETQ. The CDR3 runs 18 residues. The V and J ends lost 0 bases and 1 base respectively, with 19 bases between them. CDR3: CASSLGSGGANWNTEAFF. The CDR3 bases are TGCGCCAGCAGCTTGGGATCTGGGGGCGCAAACTGGAACACTGAAGCTTTCTTT. Full variable domain (missing parts from reference TRBV5-1 and TRBJ1-1): KAGVTQTPRYLIKTRGQQVTLSCSPISGHRSVSWYQQTPGQGLQFLFEYFSETQRNKGNFPGRFSGRQFSNSRSEMNVSTLELGDSALYLCASSLGSGGANWNTEAFFGQGTRLTVV.

CDR3 coding DNA: TGTGCCAGCAGCCCGGGACTAGCGGGGGGGCCCCACGAGCAGTACTTC. It encodes CASSPGLAGGPHEQYF. This rearrangement joins TRBV7-8 to TRBJ2-7; TRBD2 matches 16 bases. The J segment lost 5 bases and the V segment lost 5 bases, leaving 6 bases of the junction unmatched. Germline lookup yields CDR1 SGHVS and CDR2 FQNEAQ. This CDR3 has 16 residues. Full variable domain (missing parts from reference TRBV7-8 and TRBJ2-7): GAGVSQSPRYKVAKRGQDVALRCDPISGHVSLFWYQQALGQGPEFLTYFQNEAQLDKSGLPSDRFFAERPEGSVSTLKIQRTQQEDSAVYLCASSPGLAGGPHEQYFGPGTRLTVT.

This chain connects TRBV2 to TRBJ2-3; TRBD2 matches 7 bases. V lost 4 bases, J lost 2 bases, and 12 bases stayed unmatched. From germline, CDR1 is SNHLY and CDR2 FYNNEI. This CDR3 region has 17 residues. CDR3: CASSGLAALTFTDTQYF. The CDR3 nucleotides are TGTGCCAGCAGTGGGCTAGCGGCCTTAACCTTCACAGATACGCAGTATTTT. Full variable domain (remainder filled in from reference TRBV2 and TRBJ2-3): EPEVTQTPSHQVTQMGQEVILRCVPISNHLYFYWYRQILGQKVEFLVSFYNNEISEKSEIFDDQFSVERPDGSNFTLKIRSTKLEDSAMYFCASSGLAALTFTDTQYFGPGTRLTVL.

This chain uses TRBV5-1 with TRBJ2-5; 8 bases are a match to TRBD1. This CDR3 contains 14 residues. Germline assignment: CDR1 SGHRS and CDR2 YFSETQ. V shed 5 bases, J shed 3 bases, and the junction held 6 bases outside the gene matches. The CDR3 region has the DNA TGCGCCAGCAGTGTGGGACAGGCCAAAGAGACCCAGTACTTC. This codes for CASSVGQAKETQYF.

This clone was seen only once. The chain uses TRBV6-6 and TRBJ1-4; unclear D gene. The CDR3 totals 16 residues. Trimming pared 3 bases from V and 5 bases from J, leaving 16 bases between. Germline V gene lookup returns CDR1 MNHNY and CDR2 SVGAGI (reference sequence). CDR3 DNA: TGTGCCAGCAGTTATGGGGAGGTCCCCTTAAATGAAAAACTGTTTTTT. This gives the protein CASSYGEVPLNEKLFF.

The chain couples TRBV19 to TRBJ1-3; no definite D call. The germline V gene encodes CDR1 LNHDA and CDR2 SQIVND (reference sequence). The CDR3 runs to 14 residues. V lost 2 bases to trimming and J lost 2 bases, with 7 bases between them. CDR3 residues: CASSISGAGNTIYF. The DNA for the CDR3 is TGTGCCAGTAGTATATCCGGGGCTGGAAACACCATATATTTT.

V and J are TRBV6-1 and TRBJ2-5; 7 bases align to TRBD1. The ends lost 6 bases at V and 7 bases at J; junction bases unmatched: 8. This CDR3 contains 13 residues. Germline V CDR1 and CDR2: MNHNS, SASEGT. The CDR3 DNA reads as TGTGCCAGCAGCGCGACAGGGTGGGGGACCCAGTACTTC. Translating gives CASSATGWGTQYF.

The V and J genes are TRBV2 and TRBJ1-1; D gene unclear. The CDR3 spans 13 residues. V was pared by 4 bases and J by 0 bases, with 6 bases between. CDR1 and CDR2 from the germline V gene are SNHLY and FYNNEI. CDR3 in DNA: TGTGCCAGCAGTGGCCGGTTGAACACTGAAGCTTTCTTT. Translation: CASSGRLNTEAFF. Combining the CDR3 with reference TRBV2 and TRBJ1-1 gives the whole variable domain EPEVTQTPSHQVTQMGQEVILRCVPISNHLYFYWYRQILGQKVEFLVSFYNNEISEKSEIFDDQFSVERPDGSNFTLKIRSTKLEDSAMYFCASSGRLNTEAFFGQGTRLTVV.

The chain is built from TRBV7-6 and TRBJ2-1, with 11 bases fitting TRBD2. The CDR3 length is 16 residues. Germline V gene data show CDR1 as SGHVS and CDR2 as FNYEAQ. V lost 4 bases to trimming and J lost 4 bases; unmatched junction nucleotides: 6. The DNA for the CDR3 is TGTGCCAGCAGCTCCCCACTAGCGGGGGTTTACAATGAGCAGTTCTTC. Amino acid sequence: CASSSPLAGVYNEQFF.

This clone was found once. The chain is built from TRBV6-6 and TRBJ2-1; 8 bases line up with TRBD1. The CDR3 has 15 amino acids. V shed 4 bases, J shed 3 bases, and the junction held 5 bases outside the gene matches. Germline CDR1 MNHNY, CDR2 SVGAGI (reference sequence). The chain's CDR3 is CASSSTGVSYNEQFF. CDR3 DNA: TGTGCCAGCAGTTCGACAGGGGTGAGCTACAATGAGCAGTTCTTC.

The CDR3 DNA is TGTGCCAGCAGTTACTCAGGGGACAATCAGCCCCAGCATTTT. Translation: CASSYSGDNQPQHF. J is TRBJ1-5 and V is TRBV6-5; possible D gene TRBD1, 5 bases. CDR1 is MNHEY, CDR2 SVGAGI, per germline. Trimming took off 0 bases at V and 3 bases at J, with 6 bases between the two ends. The length of the CDR3 is 14 residues.

The chain uses TRBV27 and TRBJ1-5, with 7 bases matching TRBD1. With 3 bases clipped from V and 9 bases from J, the junction kept 8 bases outside the gene matches. Germline V gene sequence: CDR1 MNHEY, CDR2 SMNVEV (reference sequence). This CDR3 region has 14 residues. CDR3 residues: CASSLTGQAGPQHF. The CDR3 nucleotides read TGTGCCAGCAGTTTGACAGGGCAGGCCGGGCCCCAGCATTTT.

The chain has TRBV4-1 and TRBJ2-1; TRBD1 aligns across 7 bases. The CDR3 spans 15 residues. Germline V CDR1 and CDR2: MGHRA, YSYEKL. The V segment lost 4 bases and the J segment 8 bases; nucleotides outside the gene matches: 11. CDR3 coding DNA: TGCGCCAGCAGCCGCCGGGACAGTGATTACGATGAGCAGTTCTTC. This gives the protein CASSRRDSDYDEQFF.

This sequence joins TRBV6-5 and TRBJ2-4; TRBD2 aligns across 8 bases. With 6 bases clipped from V and 6 bases from J, the junction kept 7 bases outside the gene matches. Germline V gene data show CDR1 as MNHEY and CDR2 as SVGAGI. CDR3 length: 14 amino acids. CDR3 sequence reads: CASSPLAGSNIQYF. CDR3 nucleotide sequence: TGTGCCAGCAGCCCATTAGCGGGGTCAAACATTCAGTACTTC.

The gene calls are TRBV11-1 and TRBJ2-5; 8 nucleotides agree with TRBD1. Trimming at V came to 4 bases and at J to 4 bases, leaving 5 bases not matched to a gene. CDR1 is SGHAT and CDR2 is FQDESV in the germline V gene (reference sequence). The CDR3 spans 14 residues. In nucleotides, the CDR3 is TGTGCCAGCAGCTCAGACAGGGGAGGAGAGACCCAGTACTTC. Residues: CASSSDRGGETQYF.

This clone came up many times. The chain has TRBV13 and TRBJ1-3; D is undetermined. Trimming stripped 6 bases from V and 2 bases from J, with 2 bases between. From germline, CDR1 is PRHDT and CDR2 FYEKMQ (reference sequence). The CDR3 runs to 11 residues. The CDR3 DNA reads TGTGCCAGCAGTACTGGAAACACCATATATTTT. As protein: CASSTGNTIYF.

The chain joins TRBV5-4 to TRBJ2-3; 8 nucleotides agree with TRBD2. J lost 2 bases, V lost 2 bases, and 7 bases had no gene match. The germline CDR1 and CDR2 sequences are SGHNT and YYREEE (reference sequence). The CDR3 extends over 16 amino acids. CDR3 nucleotide sequence: TGTGCCAGCAGCTTTAGAGTAGCGGGGCTCACAGATACGCAGTATTTT. Translation gives CASSFRVAGLTDTQYF.

V and J are TRBV5-1 and TRBJ2-2; TRBD2 might be the D (6 bases). Germline V gives CDR1 SGHRS, CDR2 YFSETQ. CDR3 size: 12 residues. V lost 5 bases and J 5 bases, leaving 7 bases between the germline ends. CDR3 sequence: CASRRGTGELFF. CDR3 DNA: TGCGCCAGCAGACGGGGGACCGGGGAGCTGTTTTTT.

This clone was found once. The J gene is TRBJ2-5, the V gene TRBV5-1, with 8 bases fitting TRBD1. Germline CDR1 is SGHRS and CDR2 is YFSETQ. The V segment lost 5 bases and the J segment 1 base; nucleotides outside the gene matches: 4. This CDR3 is built from 14 residues. DNA of the CDR3: TGCGCCAGCAGTCCCACAGGGGGCCAAGAGACCCAGTACTTC. Translating it yields CASSPTGGQETQYF.

The chain uses TRBV7-6 and TRBJ2-1; D not resolved. The ends were cut back, 5 bases at V and 7 bases at J, with 9 bases in the middle. The CDR3 runs 12 residues. Germline CDR1 and CDR2: SGHVS and FNYEAQ. The CDR3 DNA reads as TGTGCCAGCAGCGCCCCTAGAAATGAGCAGTTCTTC. It translates to CASSAPRNEQFF.

With regard to this clone: A read error may account for a junction end that differs from germline. The chain recombines TRBV30 with TRBJ2-2, with D perhaps matching TRBD2 (5 bases). Germline V CDR1 and CDR2: GTSNPN, SVGIG (reference sequence). The length of the CDR3 is 13 residues. CDR3 region: CAWSGTLHRGAVF. The CDR3 region has the DNA TGTGCCTGGAGTGGGACCCTGCACCGGGGAGCTGTTTTT.

The chain recombines TRBV6-5 with TRBJ1-1; TRBD1 agrees at 8 bases. The CDR3 loop spans 13 amino acids. V gave up 6 bases and J gave up 10 bases; unmatched junction bases: 10. Looked up from germline, CDR1 is MNHEY and CDR2 is SVGAGI. The DNA for the CDR3 is TGTGCCAGCAGAAAGGTCTCAGGGGGCAGAGCTTTCTTT. Its translation is CASRKVSGGRAFF.

The rearrangement joins TRBV11-2 to TRBJ1-4; D not certain. The germline V gene encodes CDR1 SGHAT and CDR2 FQNNGV. Deletions cut 1 base from V and 0 bases from J, with 6 bases between. The CDR3 extends over 15 amino acids. The CDR3 sequence is CASSLGSATNEKLFF. The CDR3 DNA is TGTGCCAGCAGCTTAGGGTCAGCAACTAATGAAAAACTGTTTTTT.

The chain joins TRBV4-2 to TRBJ1-6, with D unresolved. Germline-derived CDR1 and CDR2 are LGHNA and YNFKEQ. Trimming cost V 3 bases and J 0 bases, with 9 bases left between them. The CDR3 has 16 residues. The CDR3 spells CASSHVQSSYNSPLHF. The CDR3 DNA reads TGTGCCAGCAGCCACGTACAGAGCTCCTATAATTCACCCCTCCACTTT.

The rearrangement joins TRBV18 to TRBJ2-3; a possible D gene is TRBD1 (5 bases). Germline V CDR1 and CDR2: KGHSH, LQKENI. Trimming removed 6 bases at V and 0 bases at J, with 13 bases between. The CDR3 is 15 amino acids. CDR3 DNA: TGTGCCAGCTCCCTAAGACAGTCTAGCACAGATACGCAGTATTTT. As protein: CASSLRQSSTDTQYF.

This chain connects TRBV2 to TRBJ2-7, with TRBD2 matching 7 bases. There are 19 residues in the CDR3. V gave up 2 bases and J gave up 0 bases; unmatched junction bases: 16. CDR1 is SNHLY and CDR2 is FYNNEI in the germline V gene. The CDR3 DNA reads TGTGCCAGCAGTGAACGCTTAACTAGCGTCTCTTTAAGCTCCTACGAGCAGTACTTC. Residues: CASSERLTSVSLSSYEQYF.

A few counts support this clone. A read error may account for a junction end that differs from germline. The V gene is TRBV7-9, the J gene TRBJ2-1; perhaps TRBD1 as D (6 bases). The CDR3 has 15 residues. Germline loops: CDR1 SEHNR, CDR2 FQNEAQ (reference sequence). CDR3 nucleotides: TGTTCCAGCACCCTTGGGACACCCGCCTACAATGAGCAGTTCTTC. It is translated as CSSTLGTPAYNEQFF.

This clone appeared a few times. The CDR3 DNA follows: TGTGCCAGCAGCTTCGGTTCCCAGCGGGGGGGCACAGATACGCAGTATTTT. Protein: CASSFGSQRGGTDTQYF. The genes are TRBV7-2 and TRBJ2-3; 9 nucleotides match TRBD2. J lost 1 base, V lost 3 bases, and 8 bases had no gene match. CDR1 and CDR2 (germline): SGHTA, FQGNSA. This CDR3 comprises 17 residues.

This clone showed up just a few times. The chain links TRBV5-1 to TRBJ2-1; 11 nucleotides align to TRBD2. This CDR3 region has 16 residues. Trimming at V came to 4 bases and at J to 3 bases, leaving 6 bases not matched to a gene. Germline values: CDR1 SGHRS, CDR2 YFSETQ. CDR3 sequence reads: CASSPITSGGYNEQFF. CDR3 DNA sequence: TGCGCCAGCAGCCCTATAACTAGCGGGGGCTACAATGAGCAGTTCTTC.